The clone carrying this T cell receptor (beta chain) was observed a few times. What it binds is unknown. These data are taken from a study of T-cell reconstitution after alpha-beta-depleted transplantation in children. Study outcomes and limitations: Alpha-beta T cells about two months after transplant reportedly derived from several hundred expanded graft clones. After one year, T-cell counts and TCRbeta diversity mostly came from new T cells.

The CDR3 is 17 residues long. CDR1 SGHVS and CDR2 FNYEAQ come from the germline V gene. V lost 1 base to trimming and J lost 0 bases, with 13 bases between them. Unique molecular identifiers were incorporated when the TCRbeta library was constructed. TCRdb analysed the PCR reads with MiXCR anew, one entry per CDR3 protein. The sample holds approximately 85,000 distinct CDR3 sequences; 15% to 19% are singletons and the top ten take roughly 21%. V is TRBV7-6 and J is TRBJ2-1; D may be TRBD1 (5 bases). This clonotype originated in a male patient between 2 and 15 years old who had a stem cell transplant for acute lymphoblastic leukemia, so the T cells may come from the graft donor. The sample consisted of PBMCs, mostly from graft donor cells, taken 180 days after TCRalphabeta/CD19-depleted stem cell transplant. The CDR3: CASSLGTTASSYNEQFF. For the CDR3, the DNA is TGTGCCAGCAGCTTAGGGACGACAGCTAGCTCCTACAATGAGCAGTTCTTC. The variable domain in full, with the rest retrieved from reference TRBV7-6 and TRBJ2-1, is GAGVSQSPRYKVTKRGQDVALRCDPISGHVSLYWYRQALGQGPEFLTYFNYEAQQDKSGLPNDRFSAERPEGSISTLTIQRTEQRDSAMYRCASSLGTTASSYNEQFFGPGTRLTVL.